This TCR beta chain is from a study of blood T cell repertoires in COVID-19. Study-wide background: COVID-19 samples from acute and convalescent phases originated in the United States, Italy and Spain. The cDNA or gDNA used as material had been derived from T cells, B-cell-depleted T cells, or PBMCs.

This clone turned up a few times. Profiling relied on immunoSEQ multiplex PCR, and the TCRdb table lists in-frame clones only, not all of them. Of roughly 330,000 clones in the sample, around 84% were seen once. The recovered donors of Cohort 3 showed two negative PCRs, clearance, or symptom resolution. Sequencing input: PBMCs or T cells enriched from blood (not recorded which). This TCR came from a woman younger than 35 who had recovered from COVID-19.

The CDR3 coding sequence is TGTGCCAGCTCCCTGGGCGGGGACTATGGCTACACCTTC. Its protein is CASSLGGDYGYTF. The chain carries TRBV18 and TRBJ1-2; D is uncertain. The CDR3 runs to 13 residues. Germline V gene sequence: CDR1 KGHSH, CDR2 LQKENI. V lost 6 bases and J lost 3, with 11 bases in between. The variable domain in full, with the rest retrieved from reference TRBV18 and TRBJ1-2, is NAGVMQNPRHLVRRRGQEARLRCSPMKGHSHVYWYRQLPEEGLKFMVYLQKENIIDESGMPKERFSAEFPKEGPSILRIQQVVRGDSAAYFCASSLGGDYGYTFGSGTRLTVV.